This T cell receptor beta chain came from a study of identical twins. This clonotype occurred a few times. No antigen is known for it. The J segment lost 1 base and the V segment lost 6 bases, leaving 11 bases of the junction unmatched. From germline, CDR1 is DFQATT and CDR2 SNEGSKA (reference sequence). The CDR3 is 15 residues long. General observations from the study: Among out-of-frame alpha sequences shared by twins, low generation probability occurred in excess.

TCRdb processed the 5' RACE reads anew with MiXCR; each CDR3 protein has one entry. The sample includes 690,000 or so distinct CDR3 sequences, 8.5% to 9% of them seen just once. The data also belong to a second study, concerning yellow fever vaccine responses in identical twins.

Sequencing was carried out using PBMCs. This receptor was identified in a woman under 30 in good health. The gene calls are TRBV20-1 and TRBJ2-7, with 8 bases identical to TRBD2. The chain's CDR3 is CSAIVITSGSYEQYF. CDR3 bases: TGCAGTGCCATAGTAATAACTAGCGGTTCCTACGAGCAGTACTTC.